These 9 T cell receptor beta chains originate from one sample sequenced in a study of blood T cell repertoires in COVID-19. The data were produced by immunoSEQ multiplex PCR, yet TCRdb's version contains in-frame clones alone and is incomplete. There are 130,000 to 150,000 clones in the sample; about four fifths occur only once, and around 2.7% lies in the top ten. The specimen sequenced was peripheral blood. Receptor source: a woman at least 80 years old with acute or convalescent COVID-19.

This clone was counted ten times or more. The rearrangement uses TRBV21-1 and TRBJ2-7; the table's D call TRBD2 went unverified against the DNA. TRBV21-1 is a pseudogene segment. There are 16 residues in the CDR3. CDR3 DNA: TGTGCCAGCAGCAAAGTAGAGGCCCCATACTCCTACGAGCAGTACTTC. This encodes CASSKVEAPYSYEQYF.

The V gene is TRBV14, the J gene TRBJ2-6; perhaps TRBD2 as D (6 bases). This CDR3 spans 14 amino acids. Germline-derived CDR1 and CDR2 are SGHDN and FVKESK. V lost 4 bases, J lost 3 bases, and 7 bases lay in between. The CDR3 DNA follows: TGTGCCAGCAGCCCGGGGGTTGGGGCCAACGTCCTGACTTTC. It yields the protein CASSPGVGANVLTF.

J is TRBJ1-1 and V is TRBV6-5, with 11 nucleotides matching TRBD1. In germline, CDR1 is MNHEY, CDR2 SVGAGI. V shed 4 bases and J 3 bases; nucleotides not matched to a gene: 4. The CDR3 spans 15 residues. The CDR3 loop reads CASSSGTGGDTEAFF. CDR3 nucleotide sequence: TGTGCCAGCAGTTCCGGGACAGGGGGTGACACTGAAGCTTTCTTT.

Only a few counts were recorded for this clone. The CDR3 coding sequence is TGTGCCAGCGCCCGGGGGGGCGACAATGAGCAGTTCTTC. This gives the protein CASARGGDNEQFF. The gene calls are TRBV19 and TRBJ2-1; TRBD2 matches at 8 bases. V shed 9 bases, J shed 5 bases, and the junction held 6 bases outside the gene matches. CDR1 is LNHDA and CDR2 is SQIVND in the germline V gene (reference sequence). The CDR3 length is 13 residues. The full variable domain, with the rest looked up from reference TRBV19 and TRBJ2-1, is DGGITQSPKYLFRKEGQNVTLSCEQNLNHDAMYWYRQDPGQGLRLIYYSQIVNDFQKGDIAEGYSVSREKKESFPLTVTSAQKNPTAFYLCASARGGDNEQFFGPGTRLTVL.

The J gene is TRBJ2-7, the V gene TRBV14; possibly TRBD1 for D (5 bases). This CDR3 comprises 14 residues. V was pared by 4 bases and J by 4 bases, with 14 bases between. Germline assignment: CDR1 SGHDN and CDR2 FVKESK. The CDR3 sequence: CASSPWQGEYEQYF. CDR3 nucleotides: TGTGCCAGCAGCCCTTGGCAGGGTGAATACGAGCAGTACTTC.

V is TRBV15 and J is TRBJ2-7; D ambiguous. V was shortened by 3 bases and J by 3 bases, with 9 bases between the two germline ends. The CDR3 runs to 13 residues. The germline V gene encodes CDR1 LNHNV and CDR2 YYDKDF (reference sequence). The CDR3 DNA follows: TGTGCCACCAGCAGCAACCGAGGCTACGAGCAGTACTTC. Translation: CATSSNRGYEQYF.

This rearrangement joins TRBV4-1 to TRBJ2-3; 10 bases align to TRBD2. The CDR3 runs 15 residues. CDR1 and CDR2 from the germline V gene are MGHRA and YSYEKL. With V trimmed by 1 base and J by 14 bases, 12 bases remained unmatched. The CDR3 here is CASSQGPGLAIAPYF. CDR3 DNA: TGCGCCAGCAGCCAAGGGCCGGGACTAGCGATTGCCCCGTATTTT.

In its sample, this clone was seen once. CDR3 protein: CASSLTGDPDSPLHF. The CDR3 DNA follows: TGTGCCAGCAGCTTGACAGGGGATCCAGATTCACCCCTCCACTTT. The chain links TRBV7-2 to TRBJ1-6, with TRBD1 identical over 8 bases. In germline, CDR1 is SGHTA, CDR2 FQGNSA. The junction had 6 bases not matched to a gene; V was cut back by 3 bases and J by 8 bases. CDR3 size: 15 residues.

With respect to this clone: The same CDR3 also results from other DNA sequences found in this sample. This chain uses TRBV5-1 with TRBJ1-1; TRBD1 is a possible D gene (6 bases). CDR1 is SGHRS and CDR2 is YFSETQ in the germline V gene. The CDR3 spans 14 residues. V lost 2 bases and J lost 5, with 13 bases in between. CDR3 sequence: CASSLQGERTEAFF. The CDR3 coding sequence is TGCGCCAGCAGCTTACAGGGTGAGCGGACTGAAGCTTTCTTT.